The 30 T cell receptor beta chains below all came from one sample that was sequenced in a study of cytomegalovirus exposure and HLA in healthy donors. The protocol was immunoSEQ multiplex PCR, while the TCRdb copy is restricted to in-frame clones and leaves out a portion. The sample has 120,000 or so clones, around nine tenths seen once. Sample: PBMCs. The source of these receptors is a woman younger than 30 in good health and CMV-seronegative.

The V call is TRBV2, the J call TRBJ2-3, with D tentatively TRBD2 (5 bases). Germline V gene sequence: CDR1 SNHLY, CDR2 FYNNEI. With 3 bases removed from V and 1 base from J, the gap between germline ends came to 8 bases. The length of the CDR3 is 14 residues. CDR3 sequence reads: CASSETRGTDTQYF. CDR3 bases: TGTGCCAGCAGTGAGACGCGGGGCACAGATACGCAGTATTTT.

This sequence joins TRBV7-6 and TRBJ2-5, with unresolved D. Germline V CDR1 and CDR2: SGHVS, FNYEAQ. V was shortened by 3 bases and J by 1 base, with 6 bases between the two germline ends. The CDR3 extends over 13 amino acids. Written as DNA, the CDR3 is TGTGCCAGCAGCTTCTCGGGCCAAGAGACCCAGTACTTC. Protein sequence: CASSFSGQETQYF.

V is TRBV30 and J is TRBJ2-2, with D possibly matching TRBD1 (5 bases). The V gene's germline CDR1 is GTSNPN and CDR2 SVGIG (reference sequence). V lost 3 bases and J lost 1, with 9 bases in between. The CDR3 contains 14 residues. This CDR3 reads CAWRETGNTGELFF. The CDR3 DNA reads as TGTGCCTGGAGAGAAACAGGGAACACCGGGGAGCTGTTTTTT.

CDR3 sequence (DNA): TGTGCCAGCAGCCCCGGGACTAGCGGCTCCTACGAGCAGTACTTC. Protein: CASSPGTSGSYEQYF. This chain joins TRBV11-2 and TRBJ2-7; TRBD2 matches at 11 bases. The CDR3 contains 15 residues. The V and J ends lost 5 bases and 0 bases, in that order; junction bases with no gene match: 3. From germline, CDR1 is SGHAT and CDR2 FQNNGV.

This chain uses TRBV11-2 with TRBJ2-1; 9 positions match TRBD1. Germline V gene lookup returns CDR1 SGHAT and CDR2 FQNNGV. CDR3 length: 16 amino acids. After removal of 2 bases from V and 9 bases from J, the junction contained 11 bases not matched to a gene. Written as DNA, the CDR3 is TGTGCCAGCAGCTTATCGGCACAGGGGGCTAGGACTGAGCAGTTCTTC. Translation gives CASSLSAQGARTEQFF.

This clone appeared once. Here the CDR3 DNA reads TGTGCCAGCAGTTTACAGGGGGTGGGTCAGCCCCAGCATTTT. Protein sequence: CASSLQGVGQPQHF. The V gene is TRBV27, the J gene TRBJ1-5, with TRBD1 matching 7 bases. CDR1 is MNHEY and CDR2 is SMNVEV in the germline V gene (reference sequence). V shed 2 bases and J 6 bases; nucleotides not matched to a gene: 4. There are 14 residues in the CDR3.

The chain carries TRBV10-3 and TRBJ1-1; 8 bases are shared with TRBD1. The CDR3 runs to 15 residues. The ends lost 8 bases at V and 5 bases at J; junction bases unmatched: 13. Germline V gene sequence: CDR1 ENHRY, CDR2 SYGVKD. The CDR3 sequence: CAIQTDQGALTEAFF. CDR3 DNA: TGTGCCATCCAAACGGACCAGGGGGCACTTACTGAAGCTTTCTTT.

The CDR3 here is CASSILGQGPDYGYTF. CDR3 DNA: TGTGCCAGCAGCATCCTAGGACAGGGTCCTGACTATGGCTACACCTTC. J is TRBJ1-2 and V is TRBV5-6, with TRBD1 matching 8 bases. The germline V gene encodes CDR1 SGHDT and CDR2 YYEEEE. This CDR3 has 16 amino acids. V was clipped by 4 bases and J by 3 bases; unmatched bases: 11.

This clone occurred once. The chain joins TRBV6-4 to TRBJ2-2; TRBD1 matches at 7 bases. CDR3 length: 14 amino acids. The J segment lost 7 bases and the V segment lost 6 bases, leaving 8 bases of the junction unmatched. The germline CDR1 and CDR2 sequences are MRHNA and SNTAGT. The CDR3 sequence is CASRGQVQGGELFF. The CDR3 DNA follows: TGTGCCAGCAGAGGACAGGTCCAGGGCGGGGAGCTGTTTTTT.

The chain employs TRBV7-9 and TRBJ2-1; 8 bases are shared with TRBD2. Per germline, CDR1 SEHNR and CDR2 FQNEAQ (reference sequence). There are 16 residues in the CDR3. J was trimmed by 6 bases and V by 1 base; bases with no gene match: 8. The CDR3 protein is CASSLGGSGVINEQFF. CDR3 sequence (DNA): TGTGCCAGCAGCTTAGGTGGTAGCGGGGTAATCAATGAGCAGTTCTTC.

This CDR3 is CASSLAASTEHWKYF. The DNA for the CDR3 is TGTGCCAGCAGCTTGGCCGCTAGCACCGAACACTGGAAGTATTTT. The chain couples TRBV5-6 to TRBJ2-3; maybe TRBD2 (5 bases). The length of the CDR3 is 15 residues. The germline V gene has CDR1 SGHDT and CDR2 YYEEEE. V gave up 0 bases and J gave up 13 bases, with 21 bases separating them.

The count of this clone is one. V is TRBV5-5 and J is TRBJ2-7, with 8 bases aligning to TRBD2. Germline assignment: CDR1 SGHKS and CDR2 YYEKEE (reference sequence). V lost 7 bases to trimming and J lost 6 bases; unmatched junction nucleotides: 12. The CDR3 is 14 amino acids. CDR3 nucleotides: TGTGCCAGCGGAGGCCTAGCGGGCCCGGGCGAGCAGTACTTC. Its protein is CASGGLAGPGEQYF.

This clone was observed a single time. The CDR3 loop reads CASSEGGGSGNTIYF. CDR3 nucleotide sequence: TGTGCCAGTAGTGAAGGGGGCGGCTCTGGAAACACCATATATTTT. The chain carries TRBV19 and TRBJ1-3; 7 nucleotides agree with TRBD1. The CDR3 is 15 residues long. CDR1 and CDR2 from the germline V gene are LNHDA and SQIVND (reference sequence). V dropped 5 bases and J dropped 0; count of bases not matched to a gene: 4.

The chain has TRBV11-2 and TRBJ1-1, with TRBD1 identical over 9 bases. Germline V lookup: CDR1 SGHAT, CDR2 FQNNGV. The CDR3 length is 14 residues. V shed 3 bases, J shed 1 base, and the junction held 0 bases outside the gene matches. The CDR3 DNA is TGTGCCAGCAGCTTGGGACAGGGGAACACTGAAGCTTTCTTT. Protein product: CASSLGQGNTEAFF. The variable domain in full, with the rest retrieved from reference TRBV11-2 and TRBJ1-1, is EAGVAQSPRYKIIEKRQSVAFWCNPISGHATLYWYQQILGQGPKLLIQFQNNGVVDDSQLPKDRFSAERLKGVDSTLKIQPAKLEDSAVYLCASSLGQGNTEAFFGQGTRLTVV.

This sequence joins TRBV5-4 and TRBJ2-7; tentative D call: TRBD2 (5 bases). This CDR3 is built from 13 residues. Per germline, CDR1 SGHNT and CDR2 YYREEE (reference sequence). V gave up 4 bases and J gave up 1 base, with 9 bases separating them. CDR3 sequence reads: CASSKGLSYEQYF. The CDR3 DNA follows: TGTGCCAGCAGCAAAGGACTGTCCTACGAGCAGTACTTC.

The chain joins TRBV7-8 to TRBJ1-5; no definite D call. The CDR3 totals 13 residues. CDR1 and CDR2 from the germline V gene are SGHVS and FQNEAQ. V lost 5 bases, J lost 9 bases, and 14 bases lay in between. The CDR3, as DNA: TGTGCCAGCAGCCCCAACCGGGTGTGGCCCCAGCATTTT. Protein product: CASSPNRVWPQHF.

The chain carries TRBV28 and TRBJ2-7; 9 positions match TRBD1. The germline gives CDR1 MDHEN, CDR2 SYDVKM. The trim removed 6 bases at V and 6 bases at J, leaving 9 bases unmatched. The CDR3 spans 14 residues. CDR3 sequence reads: CASRETGGLPEQYF. In nucleotides, the CDR3 is TGTGCCAGCAGGGAGACAGGGGGACTTCCCGAGCAGTACTTC.

This chain uses TRBV21-1 with TRBJ2-7; no DNA check was done on the table's D call, TRBD2. TRBV21-1 is a known pseudogene. This CDR3 comprises 16 residues. CDR3 sequence: CASSKELRTSWYEQYF. DNA for the CDR3: TGTGCCAGCAGCAAAGAATTACGGACTAGCTGGTACGAGCAGTACTTC.

The chain is built from TRBV5-1 and TRBJ2-7, with TRBD1 matching 10 bases. V dropped 4 bases and J dropped 3; count of bases not matched to a gene: 10. CDR1 and CDR2 from the germline V gene are SGHRS and YFSETQ. There are 16 residues in the CDR3. CDR3 protein: CASSPPSGTGVYEQYF. The CDR3 nucleotides are TGCGCCAGCAGCCCACCGTCCGGGACAGGGGTCTACGAGCAGTACTTC.

This sequence joins TRBV28 and TRBJ2-3; D is possibly TRBD1 (6 bases). Trimming removed 5 bases at V and 0 bases at J, with 15 bases between. Germline V lookup: CDR1 MDHEN, CDR2 SYDVKM. The CDR3 length is 16 residues. The CDR3 nucleotides are TGTGCCAGCAGTGGACCCAGGGGTGGAAGCACAGATACGCAGTATTTT. This sequence encodes CASSGPRGGSTDTQYF.

The sample holds a few counts of this clone. The V call is TRBV7-6, the J call TRBJ1-2; D gene uncertain. Germline CDR1 SGHVS, CDR2 FNYEAQ. V was trimmed by 5 bases and J by 4 bases, leaving 8 bases between them. The CDR3 is made up of 12 amino acids. The CDR3 region has the DNA TGTGCCAGCAGCCCGGGAACCTATGGCTACACCTTC. Its translation is CASSPGTYGYTF.

The chain couples TRBV5-4 to TRBJ2-1; 14 bases line up with TRBD2. From germline, CDR1 is SGHNT and CDR2 YYREEE (reference sequence). This CDR3 has 18 amino acids. V lost 1 base, J lost 1 base, and 4 bases stayed unmatched. This CDR3 is CASSLPGTSGGSYNEQFF. As DNA, the CDR3 is TGTGCCAGCAGCTTGCCCGGGACTAGCGGGGGTTCCTACAATGAGCAGTTCTTC. Full variable domain (remainder filled in from reference TRBV5-4 and TRBJ2-1): ETGVTQSPTHLIKTRGQQVTLRCSSQSGHNTVSWYQQALGQGPQFIFQYYREEENGRGNFPPRFSGLQFPNYSSELNVNALELDDSALYLCASSLPGTSGGSYNEQFFGPGTRLTVL.

The V gene is TRBV28, the J gene TRBJ2-7; a possible D gene is TRBD1 (6 bases). Germline V gives CDR1 MDHEN, CDR2 SYDVKM. Trimming took off 6 bases at V and 5 bases at J, with 17 bases between the two ends. The CDR3 has 14 residues. The CDR3 nucleotides read TGTGCCAGCAGAAACACTAACAGGGTTCACGAGCAGTACTTC. Residues: CASRNTNRVHEQYF.

The DNA for the CDR3 is TGTGCCAGCAGATCTCCGGGACAGTCCCGCGAGCAGTACTTC. Translating it yields CASRSPGQSREQYF. This chain connects TRBV6-5 to TRBJ2-7; 7 bases are shared with TRBD1. The germline V gene has CDR1 MNHEY and CDR2 SVGAGI. V was pared by 6 bases and J by 6 bases, with 11 bases of the junction left unmatched. CDR3 length equals 14 residues.

This clone was detected only once. A junction end diverges from the germline sequence, so it may reflect a read error. The J gene is TRBJ1-5, the V gene TRBV28, with 8 bases identical to TRBD1. The CDR3 is made up of 15 amino acids. Germline assignment: CDR1 MDHEN and CDR2 SYDVKM. In nucleotides, the CDR3 is TGTGCCAGCAGTTTGACCGGGACAGGCAACCAGCCCCAGCATTTT. Its protein product is CASSLTGTGNQPQHF.

This sequence joins TRBV5-1 and TRBJ1-3, with a tentative D call TRBD1 (5 bases). Germline V CDR1 and CDR2: SGHRS, YFSETQ. V was trimmed by 5 bases and J by 4 bases, leaving 13 bases between them. CDR3 length: 14 residues. The DNA for the CDR3 is TGCGCCAGCAGTGTTCAGGGCGCCGGAAACACCATATATTTT. Protein sequence: CASSVQGAGNTIYF.

This chain links TRBV27 with TRBJ2-7; 8 bases are a match to TRBD1. J gave up 1 base and V 5 bases, and 10 bases lay outside the gene matches. CDR1 MNHEY and CDR2 SMNVEV come from the germline V gene (reference sequence). This CDR3 is 16 amino acids long. The CDR3 loop reads CASSPSRGQASYEQYF. Written as DNA, the CDR3 is TGTGCCAGCAGTCCCTCGCGGGGACAGGCGTCCTACGAGCAGTACTTC.

The rearrangement joins TRBV5-1 to TRBJ2-1; D might be TRBD2 (6 bases). Trimming took off 4 bases at V and 1 base at J, with 15 bases between the two ends. The CDR3 extends over 16 amino acids. Germline CDR1 and CDR2: SGHRS and YFSETQ. CDR3 nucleotide sequence: TGCGCCAGCAGCCCGACAACGGGGGAGTCCTACAATGAGCAGTTCTTC. Translated, it gives CASSPTTGESYNEQFF.

The table lists this clone with a count of one. The chain has TRBV5-6 and TRBJ1-2; D gene uncertain. The V gene's germline CDR1 is SGHDT and CDR2 YYEEEE. The CDR3 is 12 residues long. Trimming stripped 0 bases from V and 6 bases from J, with 6 bases between. CDR3: CASSLAGDGYTF. In nucleotides, the CDR3 is TGTGCCAGCAGCTTGGCCGGGGATGGCTACACCTTC.

V and J are TRBV2 and TRBJ1-2; D unclear. Trimming pared 10 bases from V and 2 bases from J, leaving 20 bases between. This CDR3 is 15 amino acids long. Germline V gene data show CDR1 as SNHLY and CDR2 as FYNNEI. The CDR3 nucleotides are TGTGCCAACGGGGTGAGCTGGGGAGAGAACTATGGCTACACCTTC. This sequence encodes CANGVSWGENYGYTF.